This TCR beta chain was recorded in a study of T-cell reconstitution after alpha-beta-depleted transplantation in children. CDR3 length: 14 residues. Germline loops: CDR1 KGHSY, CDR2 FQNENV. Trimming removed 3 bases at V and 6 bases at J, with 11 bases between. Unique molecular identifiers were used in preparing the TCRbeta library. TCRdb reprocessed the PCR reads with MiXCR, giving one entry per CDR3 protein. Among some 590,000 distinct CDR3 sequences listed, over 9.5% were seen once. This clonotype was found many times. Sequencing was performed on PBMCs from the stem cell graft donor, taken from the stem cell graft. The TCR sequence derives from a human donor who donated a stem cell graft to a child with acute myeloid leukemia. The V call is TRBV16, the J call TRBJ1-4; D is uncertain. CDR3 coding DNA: TGTGCCAGCAGCCAGTCTGCGAACCATGAAAAACTGTTTTTT. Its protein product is CASSQSANHEKLFF.